This T cell receptor (beta chain) was identified during a study of blood T cell repertoires in COVID-19. In the study overall: COVID-19 samples, acute and convalescent, were from the United States, Italy and Spain. PBMCs, B-cell-depleted T cells, or T cells were the source of the cDNA or gDNA that made up the material.

Authors' methods: Reference gene primer amplification yielded estimated nucleated cell counts. Sequenced by immunoSEQ multiplex PCR; TCRdb stores in-frame clones only, minus some. D and trimming come from the DNA, and the V and J calls and clone size come from that table. Altogether around 370,000 clones are present, about 93% being singletons, with the ten largest covering roughly 3.5%. V lost 5 bases and J 10 bases, leaving 21 bases between the germline ends. The CDR3 length is 15 residues. Germline CDR1 is SGHAT and CDR2 is FQNNGV. This clone has only a few counts. The source is a woman aged 18-35 years who had recovered from COVID-19. Source material: peripheral blood. The genes are TRBV11-2 and TRBJ2-1, with D possibly being TRBD2 (5 bases). The CDR3 DNA sequence: TGTGCCAGCAGCCCCGGGCTGGGCGAGGGAAGGGAGCAGTTCTTC. Its translation: CASSPGLGEGREQFF. The whole variable domain, filled in from reference TRBV11-2 and TRBJ2-1, reads EAGVAQSPRYKIIEKRQSVAFWCNPISGHATLYWYQQILGQGPKLLIQFQNNGVVDDSQLPKDRFSAERLKGVDSTLKIQPAKLEDSAVYLCASSPGLGEGREQFFGPGTRLTVL.